These 6 T cell receptor beta chains came from one sample sequenced in a study of T cell responses to AZD1222 COVID-19 vaccine. Assay used: immunoSEQ multiplex PCR; TCRdb lists only in-frame clones, some missing. The profile shows 15,000 to 20,000 clones, roughly 76% of them singletons. The source was peripheral blood, collected 28 days after the second AZD1222 dose. The receptors derive from an adult who received the AZD1222 COVID-19 vaccine.

This clone was seen only once. The chain employs TRBV18 and TRBJ2-7, with D unclear. The V end lost 5 bases, the J end lost 1 base, and 6 bases lay between the germline ends. Germline loops: CDR1 KGHSH, CDR2 LQKENI. The CDR3 contains 12 residues. The CDR3 DNA sequence: TGTGCCAGCTCAGCCGGGTCCTACGAGCAGTACTTC. Its protein is CASSAGSYEQYF.

This clone was counted a few times. V is TRBV2 and J is TRBJ1-2; D gene uncertain. The germline gives CDR1 SNHLY, CDR2 FYNNEI. The CDR3 is 15 amino acids. V was clipped by 1 base and J by 4 bases, with 13 bases between them. The CDR3 loop reads CASSEETLVTYGYTF. The CDR3 DNA reads TGTGCCAGCAGTGAAGAAACTTTAGTTACCTATGGCTACACCTTC.

The CDR3 reads CASSLGSHNYGYTF. CDR3 DNA: TGTGCCAGCAGCTTAGGGTCACACAACTATGGCTACACCTTC. The chain combines TRBV7-8 with TRBJ1-2; no reliable D call. Trimming cost V 1 base and J 2 bases, with 8 bases left between them. This CDR3 has 14 amino acids. In germline, CDR1 is SGHVS, CDR2 FQNEAQ. Based on the CDR3 plus reference TRBV7-8 and TRBJ1-2, the full variable domain is GAGVSQSPRYKVAKRGQDVALRCDPISGHVSLFWYQQALGQGPEFLTYFQNEAQLDKSGLPSDRFFAERPEGSVSTLKIQRTQQEDSAVYLCASSLGSHNYGYTFGSGTRLTVV.

The CDR3 protein is CSVDGGLTYNEQFF. CDR3 coding DNA: TGCAGCGTTGATGGCGGGTTGACCTACAATGAGCAGTTCTTC. The gene calls are TRBV29-1 and TRBJ2-1; a possible D gene is TRBD2 (5 bases). The CDR3 is 14 amino acids. The V and J ends lost 3 bases and 2 bases respectively, with 11 bases between them. CDR1 and CDR2 (germline): SQVTM, ANQGSEA.

The rearrangement uses TRBV4-3 and TRBJ2-5; 15 bases line up with TRBD2. The CDR3 is 17 residues long. Trimming removed 0 bases from V and 5 bases from J; junction bases left unmatched: 4. Germline CDR1 and CDR2: LGHNA and YSLEER. CDR3 in amino acids: CASSQDVGLAGGETQYF. CDR3 DNA: TGCGCCAGCAGCCAAGATGTCGGACTAGCGGGAGGGGAGACCCAGTACTTC.

Only a few counts were recorded for this clone. The CDR3 nucleotides read TGTGCCAGCAGCCATGTCGGAGGGGCGCGGACCGGGGAGCTGTTTTTT. Translated, it gives CASSHVGGARTGELFF. This chain connects TRBV13 to TRBJ2-2; D perhaps matches TRBD2 (6 bases). The germline V and J ends were trimmed by 5 bases and 5 bases, with 18 bases remaining between them. This CDR3 contains 16 residues. Germline CDR1 and CDR2: PRHDT and FYEKMQ (reference sequence).